The 31 T cell receptor beta chains below come from one sample, sequenced in a study of blood T cell repertoires in COVID-19. Generated by immunoSEQ multiplex PCR, the TCRdb table keeps only in-frame clones and is missing some. The sample lists about 220,000 clones; 65% to 85% were seen once. Material: PBMCs or T cells enriched from blood (not recorded which). All receptors come from a woman aged 60-75 years who had recovered from COVID-19.

The chain recombines TRBV27 with TRBJ1-2; D may be TRBD1 (6 bases). CDR3 size: 14 residues. V lost 5 bases and J lost 2, with 12 bases in between. Looked up from germline, CDR1 is MNHEY and CDR2 is SMNVEV (reference sequence). CDR3 region: CASSDRGGNYGYTF. The DNA of the CDR3 is TGTGCCAGCAGTGACAGAGGGGGAAACTATGGCTACACCTTC.

About this clone itself: This sample includes further DNA sequences coding for the same CDR3. The chain recombines TRBV30 with TRBJ1-1; a weak D match, TRBD1 (5 bases). The CDR3 spans 13 residues. The V gene's germline CDR1 is GTSNPN and CDR2 SVGIG (reference sequence). Trimming pared 0 bases from V and 1 base from J, leaving 6 bases between. The CDR3 region is CAWSVQANTEAFF. CDR3 in DNA: TGTGCCTGGAGTGTACAGGCGAACACTGAAGCTTTCTTT.

This chain joins TRBV19 and TRBJ2-3; 7 nucleotides align to TRBD2. There are 16 residues in the CDR3. Per the germline V gene, CDR1 is LNHDA and CDR2 is SQIVND (reference sequence). After removal of 3 bases from V and 1 base from J, the junction contained 7 bases not matched to a gene. DNA for the CDR3: TGTGCCAGTAGTATGGTTGCGGGGGTACGCACAGATACGCAGTATTTT. Protein product: CASSMVAGVRTDTQYF.

V and J are TRBV20-1 and TRBJ1-1, with D perhaps TRBD1 (5 bases). The CDR3 loop spans 12 amino acids. Germline CDR1 and CDR2: DFQATT and SNEGSKA (reference sequence). Trimming cost V 3 bases and J 7 bases, with 12 bases left between them. CDR3 in DNA: TGCAGTGCTAGTAGGGTTCAGGGTGAAGCTTTCTTT. Protein product: CSASRVQGEAFF.

This chain links TRBV27 with TRBJ2-7; maybe TRBD2 (7 bases). Germline CDR1 reads MNHEY; CDR2 reads SMNVEV (reference sequence). V gave up 5 bases and J gave up 2 bases, with 16 bases separating them. The CDR3 is made up of 15 amino acids. The CDR3 reads CASSRTGTTAYEQYF. The CDR3 DNA is TGTGCCAGCAGTCGTACAGGGACTACGGCCTACGAGCAGTACTTC.

This clone was seen just once. The chain carries TRBV11-3 and TRBJ1-1; 9 positions match TRBD1. The CDR3 extends over 13 amino acids. The V segment lost 4 bases and the J segment 7 bases; nucleotides outside the gene matches: 4. The V gene's germline CDR1 is SGHNT and CDR2 YENEEA. CDR3 nucleotide sequence: TGTGCCAGCAGCTGGACAGGGGCGGGTGAAGCTTTCTTT. Translation gives CASSWTGAGEAFF.

The V and J genes are TRBV3-1 (or the pseudogene TRBV3-2) and TRBJ1-6; D might be TRBD1 (5 bases). The CDR3 totals 14 residues. Germline values: CDR1 LGHDT, CDR2 YNNKEL (reference sequence). V lost 0 bases and J lost 10, with 10 bases in between. In DNA, the CDR3 is TGTGCCAGCAGCCAAGAGAGGGGAGGGTCACCCCTCCACTTT. Amino acids: CASSQERGGSPLHF.

This rearrangement joins TRBV11-3 to TRBJ2-7; the match to TRBD1 covers 8 bases. This CDR3 region has 15 residues. After removal of 4 bases from V and 0 bases from J, the junction contained 5 bases not matched to a gene. Looked up from germline, CDR1 is SGHNT and CDR2 is YENEEA. The CDR3, as DNA: TGTGCCAGCAGCTCGGAAGGACAGGGCTCCTACGAGCAGTACTTC. Residues: CASSSEGQGSYEQYF.

CDR3 bases: TGTGCCAGCAGCTTAGTAACAGGGGGTAGGTATGGCTACACCTTC. Translated, it gives CASSLVTGGRYGYTF. This rearrangement joins TRBV7-2 to TRBJ1-2, with 8 bases identical to TRBD1. CDR3 length: 15 residues. Germline CDR1 and CDR2: SGHTA and FQGNSA. Germline trimming cut 1 base from V and 5 bases from J; bases unmatched to any gene: 6.

The rearrangement uses TRBV6-5 and TRBJ1-1, with TRBD1 matching over 8 bases. The V and J ends lost 7 bases and 0 bases, in that order; junction bases with no gene match: 7. CDR3 length: 15 amino acids. Germline V gene lookup returns CDR1 MNHEY and CDR2 SVGAGI. The CDR3 loop reads CASTRDRSMNTEAFF. CDR3 nucleotide sequence: TGTGCCAGCACTCGGGACAGGTCCATGAACACTGAAGCTTTCTTT.

The chain links TRBV27 to TRBJ2-3, with D possibly being TRBD1 (6 bases). The CDR3 is 15 amino acids. Germline assignment: CDR1 MNHEY and CDR2 SMNVEV (reference sequence). V dropped 4 bases and J dropped 2 bases, with 13 bases sitting between them. The CDR3 sequence is CASSSRDTATDTQYF. The CDR3 DNA is TGTGCCAGCAGTTCCCGGGACACCGCCACAGATACGCAGTATTTT.

The J gene is TRBJ2-3, the V gene TRBV5-1; TRBD2 aligns across 11 bases. The CDR3 consists of 16 residues. J gave up 6 bases and V 3 bases, and 9 bases lay outside the gene matches. Looked up from germline, CDR1 is SGHRS and CDR2 is YFSETQ. CDR3 nucleotide sequence: TGCGCCAGCAGCTCCGCACTAGCGGGAGACGCGGATACGCAGTATTTT. Its protein is CASSSALAGDADTQYF.

The chain uses TRBV19 and TRBJ2-7, with TRBD2 matching over 7 bases. CDR3 length: 14 amino acids. Germline trimming cut 7 bases from V and 1 base from J; bases unmatched to any gene: 7. Germline V gene lookup returns CDR1 LNHDA and CDR2 SQIVND (reference sequence). The CDR3 sequence: CASTPGRRSYEQYF. For the CDR3, the DNA is TGTGCCAGTACCCCCGGGAGGAGATCCTACGAGCAGTACTTC.

This CDR3 reads CASSPRTGDGYTF. For the CDR3, the DNA is TGTGCCAGCAGTCCCCGGACAGGGGACGGCTACACCTTC. The V gene is TRBV6-6, the J gene TRBJ1-2; 9 nucleotides line up with TRBD1. V dropped 5 bases and J dropped 8; count of bases not matched to a gene: 6. This CDR3 spans 13 amino acids. In germline, CDR1 is MNHNY, CDR2 SVGAGI (reference sequence).

The chain combines TRBV27 with TRBJ2-6; 10 bases match TRBD1. The V gene's germline CDR1 is MNHEY and CDR2 SMNVEV (reference sequence). The junction had 3 bases not matched to a gene; V was cut back by 1 base and J by 3 bases. The CDR3 extends over 17 amino acids. CDR3 in DNA: TGTGCCAGCAGTTTATACGGGACAGGGGATGGGGCCAACGTCCTGACTTTC. Its protein product is CASSLYGTGDGANVLTF.

The chain uses TRBV5-5 and TRBJ1-1; maybe TRBD1 (5 bases). This CDR3 comprises 18 residues. Germline values: CDR1 SGHKS, CDR2 YYEKEE (reference sequence). The V and J ends lost 1 base and 5 bases respectively, with 24 bases between them. The CDR3 nucleotides are TGTGCCAGCAGCTTGAAATTTTTCCCAGGGAATAGTGGAACTGAAGCTTTCTTT. Translating gives CASSLKFFPGNSGTEAFF.

The rearrangement uses TRBV18 and TRBJ2-3, with 12 bases identical to TRBD2. Germline values: CDR1 KGHSH, CDR2 LQKENI. The V segment lost 4 bases and the J segment 2 bases; nucleotides outside the gene matches: 4. The CDR3 length is 16 residues. The CDR3 here is CASSLTSGGITDTQYF. The DNA of the CDR3 is TGTGCCAGCTCACTGACTAGCGGGGGAATCACAGATACGCAGTATTTT.

This chain joins TRBV7-8 and TRBJ2-5; TRBD2 aligns across 9 bases. The germline CDR1 and CDR2 sequences are SGHVS and FQNEAQ. The CDR3 consists of 14 residues. With 6 bases clipped from V and 7 bases from J, the junction kept 9 bases outside the gene matches. The CDR3 spells CASRGGTSLWTQYF. Here the CDR3 DNA reads TGTGCCAGCAGGGGCGGGACTAGCCTGTGGACCCAGTACTTC.

This clone was observed a single time. The CDR3 is CASSYIGVGGYTF. CDR3 nucleotide sequence: TGTGCCAGCAGTTACATAGGGGTCGGTGGCTACACCTTC. J is TRBJ1-2 and V is TRBV6-5; D might be TRBD1 (5 bases). CDR1 is MNHEY and CDR2 is SVGAGI in the germline V gene. V was cut by 2 bases and J by 7 bases, with 11 bases left in between. This CDR3 has 13 residues.

This rearrangement joins TRBV30 to TRBJ1-2; the D is unclear. CDR3 length equals 12 residues. Germline values: CDR1 GTSNPN, CDR2 SVGIG (reference sequence). Trimming took 3 bases from V and 8 from J, leaving 13 bases between them. The CDR3 loop is CAWRVAAEGYTF. The DNA for the CDR3 is TGTGCCTGGAGAGTGGCAGCGGAAGGCTACACCTTC. The full variable domain, in which reference TRBV30 and TRBJ1-2 provide the parts outside the CDR3, is SQTIHQWPATLVQPVGSPLSLECTVEGTSNPNLYWYRQAAGRGLQLLFYSVGIGQISSEVPQNLSASRPQDRQFILSSKKLLLSDSGFYLCAWRVAAEGYTFGSGTRLTVV.

This clone was observed a handful of times. The chain combines TRBV6-2 or TRBV6-3 with TRBJ1-6; D ambiguous. This CDR3 is 14 amino acids long. CDR1 is MNHEY and CDR2 is SVGEGT in the germline V gene. Trimming removed 5 bases at V and 9 bases at J, with 14 bases between. CDR3 in DNA: TGTGCCAGCAGTACCCGGAGAAGTGGTTCACCCCTCCACTTT. This gives the protein CASSTRRSGSPLHF.

This clone has just one count. The chain is built from TRBV19 and TRBJ1-5, with a tentative D call TRBD1 (6 bases). Trimming stripped 2 bases from V and 0 bases from J, with 17 bases between. Germline CDR1 reads LNHDA; CDR2 reads SQIVND (reference sequence). The CDR3 contains 18 residues. DNA of the CDR3: TGTGCCAGTAGTATACTTTTTAGGGACACCTATAGCAATCAGCCCCAGCATTTT. Protein product: CASSILFRDTYSNQPQHF.

The V and J genes are TRBV5-5 and TRBJ1-3; 7 bases align to TRBD1. Germline CDR1 is SGHKS and CDR2 is YYEKEE (reference sequence). The CDR3 extends over 16 amino acids. Germline trimming cut 2 bases from V and 4 bases from J; bases unmatched to any gene: 9. The CDR3 reads CASSFGRDRLGNTIYF. CDR3 DNA: TGTGCCAGCAGCTTTGGACGGGACAGATTAGGAAACACCATATATTTT.

V usage is TRBV6-4 and J usage is TRBJ1-1; a weak D match, TRBD1 (6 bases). In germline, CDR1 is MRHNA, CDR2 SNTAGT. This CDR3 contains 14 residues. Trimming cost V 3 bases and J 2 bases, with 10 bases left between them. CDR3 nucleotides: TGTGCCAGCAGTGAGTTGGGGGCCAACACTGAAGCTTTCTTT. Protein: CASSELGANTEAFF.

The V call is TRBV12-5, the J call TRBJ1-6; no clear D gene. Trimming pared 3 bases from V and 10 bases from J, leaving 10 bases between. The CDR3 runs to 13 residues. Germline V lookup: CDR1 LGHNT, CDR2 FRNRAP. The CDR3 DNA sequence: TGTGCTAGTGGTTTTCTAGTAGCGTCACCCCTCCACTTT. It encodes CASGFLVASPLHF.

The J gene is TRBJ2-1, the V gene TRBV7-2; 7 bases fit TRBD2. Germline CDR1 SGHTA, CDR2 FQGNSA. This CDR3 spans 14 amino acids. J gave up 1 base and V 8 bases, and 5 bases lay outside the gene matches. The CDR3 region has the DNA TGTGCCAGCGCTCGGACTAGGTCCTACAATGAGCAGTTCTTC. This encodes CASARTRSYNEQFF.

The gene calls are TRBV19 and TRBJ1-2; maybe TRBD1 (5 bases). The V end lost 7 bases, the J end lost 8 bases, and 23 bases lay between the germline ends. The CDR3 length is 15 residues. Germline CDR1 is LNHDA and CDR2 is SQIVND (reference sequence). The CDR3 loop reads CASTLRGALLGGYTF. In DNA form, the CDR3 reads TGTGCCAGTACTCTAAGGGGCGCCCTTCTAGGGGGCTACACCTTC. Full variable domain (remainder filled in from reference TRBV19 and TRBJ1-2): DGGITQSPKYLFRKEGQNVTLSCEQNLNHDAMYWYRQDPGQGLRLIYYSQIVNDFQKGDIAEGYSVSREKKESFPLTVTSAQKNPTAFYLCASTLRGALLGGYTFGSGTRLTVV.

This clone appeared a single time. The V call is TRBV27, the J call TRBJ2-7; 8 bases are a match to TRBD1. The CDR3 extends over 16 amino acids. V gave up 2 bases and J gave up 4 bases; unmatched junction bases: 10. In germline, CDR1 is MNHEY, CDR2 SMNVEV (reference sequence). The CDR3 nucleotides read TGTGCCAGCAGTTTAGAATGGCAGGGGGCAGGTTACGAGCAGTACTTC. Its translation: CASSLEWQGAGYEQYF.

This clone was seen once. The rearrangement uses TRBV7-2 and TRBJ2-1, with 7 positions matching TRBD2. CDR1 and CDR2 (germline): SGHTA, FQGNSA. The CDR3 length is 14 residues. V lost 0 bases to trimming and J lost 7 bases; unmatched junction nucleotides: 3. The CDR3 is CASSLARGGNEQFF. The CDR3 region has the DNA TGTGCCAGCAGCTTAGCGAGGGGAGGGAATGAGCAGTTCTTC.

The count of this clone is one. This specimen includes other DNA sequences encoding the same CDR3. The J gene is TRBJ2-5, the V gene TRBV5-4, with 11 bases fitting TRBD2. Germline CDR1 and CDR2: SGHNT and YYREEE (reference sequence). This CDR3 spans 15 amino acids. The J segment lost 2 bases and the V segment lost 3 bases, leaving 3 bases of the junction unmatched. The CDR3 reads CASSSGLAVQETQYF. The CDR3 bases are TGTGCCAGCAGCTCGGGACTAGCGGTGCAAGAGACCCAGTACTTC.

This clone appeared once. The CDR3 sequence is CAIRERQGTNTEAFF. The CDR3 nucleotides are TGTGCCATCAGGGAAAGACAGGGCACGAACACTGAAGCTTTCTTT. The chain has TRBV10-3 and TRBJ1-1; 7 bases are shared with TRBD1. The CDR3 is made up of 15 amino acids. Trimming cost V 6 bases and J 1 base; bases outside gene matches: 8. In germline, CDR1 is ENHRY, CDR2 SYGVKD.